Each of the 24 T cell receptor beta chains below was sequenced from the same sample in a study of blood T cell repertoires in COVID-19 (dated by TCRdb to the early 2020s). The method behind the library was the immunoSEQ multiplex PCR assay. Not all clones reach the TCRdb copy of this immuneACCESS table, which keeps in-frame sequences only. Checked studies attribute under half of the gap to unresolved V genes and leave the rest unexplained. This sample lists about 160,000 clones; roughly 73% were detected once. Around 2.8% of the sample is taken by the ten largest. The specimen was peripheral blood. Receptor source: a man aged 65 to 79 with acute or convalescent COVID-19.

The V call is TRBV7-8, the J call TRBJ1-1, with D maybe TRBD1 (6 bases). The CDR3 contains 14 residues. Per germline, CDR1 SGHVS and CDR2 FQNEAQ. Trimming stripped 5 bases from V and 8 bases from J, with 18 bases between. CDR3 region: CASSRTGGAGEAFF. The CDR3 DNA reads TGTGCCAGCAGCCGGACTGGGGGCGCAGGGGAAGCTTTCTTT.

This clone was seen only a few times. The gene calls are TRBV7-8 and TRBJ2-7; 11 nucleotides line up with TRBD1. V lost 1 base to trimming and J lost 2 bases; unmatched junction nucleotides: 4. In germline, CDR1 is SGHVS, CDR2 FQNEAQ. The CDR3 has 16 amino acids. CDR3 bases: TGTGCCAGCAGCTTAGTACCGGGACAGGGGGCCTACGAGCAGTACTTC. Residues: CASSLVPGQGAYEQYF.

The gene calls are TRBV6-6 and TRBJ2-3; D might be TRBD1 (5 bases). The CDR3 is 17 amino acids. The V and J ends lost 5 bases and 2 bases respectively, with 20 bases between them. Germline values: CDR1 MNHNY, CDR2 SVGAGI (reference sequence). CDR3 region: CASSPSRQLDFTDTQYF. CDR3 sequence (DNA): TGTGCCAGCAGTCCGTCGAGACAGCTAGATTTCACAGATACGCAGTATTTT.

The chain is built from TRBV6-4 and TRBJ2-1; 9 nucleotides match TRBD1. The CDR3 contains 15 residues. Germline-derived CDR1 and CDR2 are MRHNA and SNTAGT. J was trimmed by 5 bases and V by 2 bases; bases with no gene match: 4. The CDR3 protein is CASSDTGQGNNEQFF. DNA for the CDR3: TGTGCCAGCAGTGACACGGGACAGGGAAACAATGAGCAGTTCTTC.

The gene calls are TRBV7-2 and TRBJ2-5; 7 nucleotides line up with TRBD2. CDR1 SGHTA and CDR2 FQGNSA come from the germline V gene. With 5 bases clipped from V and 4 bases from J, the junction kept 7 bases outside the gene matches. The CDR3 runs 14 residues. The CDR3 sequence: CASSPGGSAETQYF. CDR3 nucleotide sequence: TGTGCCAGCAGCCCGGGGGGTAGCGCAGAGACCCAGTACTTC.

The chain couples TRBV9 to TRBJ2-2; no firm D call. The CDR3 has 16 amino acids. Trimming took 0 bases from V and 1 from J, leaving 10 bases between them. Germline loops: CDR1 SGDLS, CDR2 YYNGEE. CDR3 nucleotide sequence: TGTGCCAGCAGCGTAGCATCGTGGCAGAACACCGGGGAGCTGTTTTTT. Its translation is CASSVASWQNTGELFF.

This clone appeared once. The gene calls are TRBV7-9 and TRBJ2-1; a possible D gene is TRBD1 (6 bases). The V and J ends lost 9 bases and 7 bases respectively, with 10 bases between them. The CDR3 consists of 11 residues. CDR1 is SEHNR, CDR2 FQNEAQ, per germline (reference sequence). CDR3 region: CARSQGNEQFF. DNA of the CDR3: TGTGCCAGATCACAGGGAAATGAGCAGTTCTTC.

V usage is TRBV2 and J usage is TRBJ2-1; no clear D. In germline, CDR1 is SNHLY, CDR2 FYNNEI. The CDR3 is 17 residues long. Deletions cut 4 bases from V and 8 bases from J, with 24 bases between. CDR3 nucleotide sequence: TGTGCCAGCAGTGTCCCGCGGTCAGCTCTCTTTATGGATGAGCAGTTCTTC. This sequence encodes CASSVPRSALFMDEQFF. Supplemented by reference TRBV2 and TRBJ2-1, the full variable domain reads EPEVTQTPSHQVTQMGQEVILRCVPISNHLYFYWYRQILGQKVEFLVSFYNNEISEKSEIFDDQFSVERPDGSNFTLKIRSTKLEDSAMYFCASSVPRSALFMDEQFFGPGTRLTVL.

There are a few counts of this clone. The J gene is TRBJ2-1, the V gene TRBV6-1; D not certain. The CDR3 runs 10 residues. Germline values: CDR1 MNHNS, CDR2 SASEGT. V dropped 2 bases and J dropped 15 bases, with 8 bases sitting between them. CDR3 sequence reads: CASSENSPFF. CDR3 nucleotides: TGTGCCAGCAGTGAAAATAGCCCGTTCTTC.

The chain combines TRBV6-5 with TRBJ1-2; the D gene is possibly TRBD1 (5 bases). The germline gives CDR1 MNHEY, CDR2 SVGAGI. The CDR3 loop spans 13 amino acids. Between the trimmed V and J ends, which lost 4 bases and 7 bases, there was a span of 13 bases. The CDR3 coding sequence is TGTGCCAGCAGTTCGGACGGGGGAGGTGGCTACACCTTC. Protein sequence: CASSSDGGGGYTF.

CDR3 in amino acids: CASSSPMDRDGYTF. CDR3 sequence (DNA): TGTGCCAGCAGCTCCCCGATGGACAGGGATGGCTACACCTTC. The rearrangement links TRBV5-6 to TRBJ1-2, with 8 bases aligning to TRBD1. J lost 6 bases, V lost 3 bases, and 7 bases had no gene match. CDR1 SGHDT and CDR2 YYEEEE come from the germline V gene. This CDR3 has 14 amino acids.

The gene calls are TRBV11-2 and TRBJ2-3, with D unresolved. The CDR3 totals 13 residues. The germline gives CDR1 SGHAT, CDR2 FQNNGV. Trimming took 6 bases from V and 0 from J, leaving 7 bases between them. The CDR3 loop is CASRATSTDTQYF. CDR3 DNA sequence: TGTGCCAGCAGGGCGACTAGCACAGATACGCAGTATTTT.

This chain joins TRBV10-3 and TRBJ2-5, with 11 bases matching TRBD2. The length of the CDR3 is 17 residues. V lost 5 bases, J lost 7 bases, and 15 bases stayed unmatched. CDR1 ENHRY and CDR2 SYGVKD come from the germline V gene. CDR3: CAISLAGGVFGAGTQYF. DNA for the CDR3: TGTGCCATCAGTCTAGCGGGAGGCGTCTTCGGAGCGGGGACCCAGTACTTC.

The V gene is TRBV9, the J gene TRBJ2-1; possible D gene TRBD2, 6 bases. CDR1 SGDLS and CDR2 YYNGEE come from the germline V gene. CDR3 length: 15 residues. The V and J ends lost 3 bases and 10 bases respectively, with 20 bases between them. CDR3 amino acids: CASSGSGTPNVEQFF. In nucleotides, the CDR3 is TGTGCCAGCAGCGGTTCCGGGACTCCCAACGTGGAGCAGTTCTTC. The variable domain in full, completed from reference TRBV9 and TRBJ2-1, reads DSGVTQTPKHLITATGQRVTLRCSPRSGDLSVYWYQQSLDQGLQFLIQYYNGEERAKGNILERFSAQQFPDLHSELNLSSLELGDSALYFCASSGSGTPNVEQFFGPGTRLTVL.

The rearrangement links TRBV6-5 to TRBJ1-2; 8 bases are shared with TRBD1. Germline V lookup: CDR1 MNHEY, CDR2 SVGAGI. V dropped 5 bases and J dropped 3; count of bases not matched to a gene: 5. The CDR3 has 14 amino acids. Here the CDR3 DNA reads TGTGCCAGCAGTACAGGGGGAGGCTACTATGGCTACACCTTC. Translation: CASSTGGGYYGYTF.

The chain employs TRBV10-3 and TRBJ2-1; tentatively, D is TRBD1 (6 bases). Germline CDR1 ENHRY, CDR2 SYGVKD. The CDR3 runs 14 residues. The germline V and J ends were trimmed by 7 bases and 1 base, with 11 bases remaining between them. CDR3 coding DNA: TGTGCCATCACCACGGACAGTTCCTACAATGAGCAGTTCTTC. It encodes CAITTDSSYNEQFF.

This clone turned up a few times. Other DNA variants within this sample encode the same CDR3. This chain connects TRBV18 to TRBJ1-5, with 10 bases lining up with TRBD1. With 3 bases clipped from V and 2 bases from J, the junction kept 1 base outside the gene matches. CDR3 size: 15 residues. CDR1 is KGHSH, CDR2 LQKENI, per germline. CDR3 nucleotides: TGTGCCAGCTCACCCGGGACAGGGGGCAATCAGCCCCAGCATTTT. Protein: CASSPGTGGNQPQHF.

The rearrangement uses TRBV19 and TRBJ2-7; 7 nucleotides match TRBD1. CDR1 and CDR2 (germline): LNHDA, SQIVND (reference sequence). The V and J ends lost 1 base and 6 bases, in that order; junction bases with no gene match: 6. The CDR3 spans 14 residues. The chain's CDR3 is CASSIGQGSSEQYF. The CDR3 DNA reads TGTGCCAGTAGTATAGGACAGGGTAGTAGCGAGCAGTACTTC. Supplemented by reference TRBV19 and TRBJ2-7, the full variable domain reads DGGITQSPKYLFRKEGQNVTLSCEQNLNHDAMYWYRQDPGQGLRLIYYSQIVNDFQKGDIAEGYSVSREKKESFPLTVTSAQKNPTAFYLCASSIGQGSSEQYFGPGTRLTVT.

In DNA, the CDR3 is TGTGCCAGCCTTGCGCAAATGAACACTGAAGCTTTCTTT. Amino acids: CASLAQMNTEAFF. V is TRBV12-3 or TRBV12-4 and J is TRBJ1-1; D unclear. CDR3 length: 13 residues. Trimming removed 8 bases at V and 0 bases at J, with 10 bases between.

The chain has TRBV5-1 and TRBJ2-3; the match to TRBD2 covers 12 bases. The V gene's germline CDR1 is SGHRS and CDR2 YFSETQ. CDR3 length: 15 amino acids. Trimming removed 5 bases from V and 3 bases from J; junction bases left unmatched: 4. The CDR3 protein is CASRLAGGVTDTQYF. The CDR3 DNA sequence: TGCGCCAGCAGACTAGCGGGGGGAGTAACAGATACGCAGTATTTT.

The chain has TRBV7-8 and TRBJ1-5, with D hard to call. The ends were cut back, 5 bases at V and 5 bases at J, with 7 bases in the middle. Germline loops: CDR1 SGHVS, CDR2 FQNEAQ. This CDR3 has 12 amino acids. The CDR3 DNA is TGTGCCAGCAGCCGGCCGGATCAGCCCCAGCATTTT. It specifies CASSRPDQPQHF. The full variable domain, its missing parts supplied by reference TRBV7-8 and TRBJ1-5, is GAGVSQSPRYKVAKRGQDVALRCDPISGHVSLFWYQQALGQGPEFLTYFQNEAQLDKSGLPSDRFFAERPEGSVSTLKIQRTQQEDSAVYLCASSRPDQPQHFGDGTRLSIL.

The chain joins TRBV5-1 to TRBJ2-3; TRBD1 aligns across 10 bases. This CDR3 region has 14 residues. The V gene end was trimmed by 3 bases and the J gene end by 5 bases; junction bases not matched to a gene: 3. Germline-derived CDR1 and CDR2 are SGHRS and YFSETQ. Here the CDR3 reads CASSSDRGKDTQYF. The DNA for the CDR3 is TGCGCCAGCAGCTCGGACAGGGGGAAAGATACGCAGTATTTT.

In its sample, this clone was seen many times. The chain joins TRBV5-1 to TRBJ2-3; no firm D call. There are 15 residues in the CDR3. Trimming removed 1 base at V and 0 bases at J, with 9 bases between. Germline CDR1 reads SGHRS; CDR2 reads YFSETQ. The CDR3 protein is CASSLFTTSTDTQYF. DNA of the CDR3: TGCGCCAGCAGCTTGTTCACTACTAGCACAGATACGCAGTATTTT.

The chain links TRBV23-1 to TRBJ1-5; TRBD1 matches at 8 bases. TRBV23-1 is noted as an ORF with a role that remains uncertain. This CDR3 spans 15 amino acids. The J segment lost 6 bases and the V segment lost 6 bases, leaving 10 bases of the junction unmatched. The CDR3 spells CASRQRQGLVQPQHF. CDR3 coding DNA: TGCGCCAGCAGACAGCGACAGGGGTTGGTTCAGCCCCAGCATTTT.